This TCR beta chain was sequenced in a study of shared clonotypes between healthy human individuals. The study, taken as a whole, reports: Non-shared clonotypes were found to have lower generation probabilities than the clonotypes that were shared by all four of the sorted-subset donors. Incomplete sequencing of sorted subsets was indicated by rarefaction despite large depth.

V gave up 0 bases and J gave up 5 bases, with 14 bases separating them. CDR3 length equals 16 residues. Per the germline V gene, CDR1 is SGHRS and CDR2 is YFSETQ. Turning to this clone: Its matching antigen is unknown.

Profiling relied on immunoSEQ multiplex PCR, and the TCRdb table lists in-frame clones only, not all of them. The data show about 1.1 million clones, roughly 80% seen once. CD45RA-negative memory and CD45RA+ naive subsets were split from the CD4+ cells. The receptor was derived from a man aged 18 to 29 in good health. Some clones in this sample may be carry-over from other donors' samples. The rearrangement uses TRBV5-1 and TRBJ1-4; possible D gene TRBD1, 5 bases. Input material: memory CD4+ T cells from PBMCs. Documented subset: CD45RA-negative fraction. The CDR3 loop is CASSLALTGANEKLFF. CDR3 nucleotides: TGCGCCAGCAGCTTGGCCCTAACCGGGGCAAATGAAAAACTGTTTTTT. Using reference TRBV5-1 and TRBJ1-4 for the parts outside the CDR3, the full variable domain is KAGVTQTPRYLIKTRGQQVTLSCSPISGHRSVSWYQQTPGQGLQFLFEYFSETQRNKGNFPGRFSGRQFSNSRSEMNVSTLELGDSALYLCASSLALTGANEKLFFGSGTQLSVL.